The entry below gives a single T cell receptor beta chain sequence along with its context. Its antigen is unknown. This specimen belongs to a study of shared clonotypes between healthy human individuals. The study's findings and limits: The researchers took only blood, and tissue repertoires probably look different.

PCR replicates performed on unsorted PBMC used approximately 0.3 ug DNA, roughly 27,000 T cell genomes. In the authors' workflow: Sequence data from immunoSEQ were junction-only and lacked quality scores; consequently, filtering differed. Generated by immunoSEQ multiplex PCR, the TCRdb table keeps only in-frame clones and is missing some. The V and J calls and clone size come from that table; D and trimming were worked out from the DNA. The table includes roughly 500,000 clones, approximately 82% detected once. All donors qualified as healthy HIV-negative adults and had experienced no recent acute infections or vaccinations. This CDR3 region has 12 residues. The germline gives CDR1 SGHNT, CDR2 YYREEE (reference sequence). The V gene lost 0 bases and the J gene lost 7 bases, with 5 bases spanning the gap.

Specimen: PBMCs. The receptor's source is a middle-aged woman in good health. Some clones in this sample may be carry-over from other donors' samples. The chain recombines TRBV5-4 with TRBJ1-5; D is ambiguous. As DNA, the CDR3 is TGTGCCAGCAGCTTGGTGGGGCAGCCCCAGCATTTT. It translates to CASSLVGQPQHF.